This is a list of T cell receptor beta chains from one sample in a study of cytomegalovirus exposure and HLA in healthy donors. Produced via immunoSEQ multiplex PCR; TCRdb's table is partial and in-frame only. The sample includes 100,000 to 150,000 clones, roughly 72% of them seen just once. The source material was PBMCs. All receptors come from a man in his forties or fifties in good health and CMV-seropositive. Both conserved end residues are part of each CDR3.

V gene: TRBV5-1; CDR3 protein: CASRQRGDRVYNEQFF
V gene: TRBV10-3; CDR3 protein: CAISDLGRGNTIYF
V gene: TRBV7-2; CDR3 protein: CASSFGGGPAPRSTDTQYF
V gene: TRBV27; CDR3 protein: CASRSGGRGYTF
V gene: TRBV18; CDR3 protein: CASSSGGPSYNEQFF
V gene: TRBV29-1; CDR3 protein: CSIRVGGNEKLFF
V gene: TRBV10-1; CDR3 protein: CASSDPSGRNTGELFF
V gene: TRBV15; CDR3 protein: CATSRPRLAGEETQYF
V gene: TRBV18; CDR3 protein: CASSPDRASNYGYTF
V gene: TRBV5-1; CDR3 protein: CASSFTGVRVHEKLFF
V gene: TRBV19; CDR3 protein: CASSMGRQGSYSNQPQHF
V gene: TRBV4-3; CDR3 protein: CASSQEGGEETQYF
V gene: TRBV11-2; CDR3 protein: CASSLDVGREHNEQFF
V gene: TRBV18; CDR3 protein: CASSPTADSEAFF
V gene: TRBV29-1; CDR3 protein: CSGGLLTDTQYF
V gene: TRBV7-9; CDR3 protein: CASSTTGGGNQPQHF
V gene: TRBV6-5; CDR3 protein: CASSYGLAATGELFF
V gene: TRBV29-1; CDR3 protein: CSVEESGGTRDTQYF
V gene: TRBV29-1; CDR3 protein: CSVGQGSYEQYF